This T cell receptor beta chain was documented in a study of blood T cell repertoires in COVID-19. Looking at the study overall: T cells, B-cell-depleted T cells, or PBMCs provided the cDNA or gDNA that served as material.

Original methodology: Reference gene primer amplification in the assay estimated nucleated cell counts. Libraries were prepared by immunoSEQ multiplex PCR; TCRdb keeps only in-frame clonotypes and omits some of them. That table gives V, J and clone size, and the DNA gave D and trimming. The sample yields about 170,000 clones, about four fifths seen once. Germline V gives CDR1 SGHNT, CDR2 YYREEE (reference sequence). Trimming removed 5 bases from V and 4 bases from J; junction bases left unmatched: 6. This CDR3 comprises 15 residues. Living in about 25 US areas, the participants were between 18 and 89 years of age. Participants' reported clinical history set cohort assignment.

Input material: PBMCs or T cells enriched from blood (not recorded which). The chain joins TRBV5-4 to TRBJ2-1; 10 positions match TRBD2. The TCR originated in a woman aged 45 to 65 in a cohort exposed to, infected with or recovered from COVID-19 (not recorded which). The CDR3 reads CASRVAGGRYNEQFF. In DNA form, the CDR3 reads TGTGCCAGCAGAGTAGCGGGGGGCCGTTACAATGAGCAGTTCTTC.